The rows below give T cell receptor beta chains drawn from one sample of a study of untreated major depressive disorder. Sequencing was performed with immunoSEQ multiplex PCR; in TCRdb, only in-frame clones are kept and a portion is missing. Of around 13,000 clones in the sample, around 90% were seen once. The material sequenced was CD4+ T cells from PBMCs. The receptors shown here come from a man under 40 with major depressive disorder. Each CDR3 is given with its conserved first and last residue. The order of the fields is V gene, CDR3 length, J gene, CDR3 protein.

>TRBV27|14|TRBJ2-7
CASRPGTVSYEQYF
>TRBV6-1|15|TRBJ1-5
CASSRTGWVDQPQHF
>TRBV19|15|TRBJ2-2
CASSTGPGRTGELFF
>TRBV15|13|TRBJ2-7
CATSRDQGYEQYF
>TRBV9|14|TRBJ1-2
CASSVGGANYGYTF
>TRBV7-9|15|TRBJ2-3
CASSSDRGPADTQYF
>TRBV6-1|13|TRBJ1-5
CAHGGYSNQPQHF
>TRBV6-5|14|TRBJ2-1
CASSYSREVNEQFF
>TRBV6-1|15|TRBJ1-6
CASSEVRGGDSPLHF
>TRBV4-1|15|TRBJ1-1
CASSQVGPLDTEAFF
>TRBV5-6|15|TRBJ2-1
CASSPRDRTYNEQFF
>TRBV4-2|15|TRBJ1-1
CASSQYTGRGTEAFF
>TRBV30|12|TRBJ1-5
CAWSVMEQPQHF
>TRBV27|14|TRBJ2-3
CASSLTGAPHTQYF
>TRBV6-5|14|TRBJ2-5
CASSYGVYQETQYF
>TRBV5-6|14|TRBJ1-3
CASSWDRVGNTIYF
>TRBV28|12|TRBJ1-1
CASSLESSEAFF
>TRBV10-3|12|TRBJ1-2
CAISESTWGYTF
>TRBV2|14|TRBJ1-5
CASRRGGGNQPQHF
>TRBV5-1|15|TRBJ1-1
CASSPLPGQNTEAFF
>TRBV28|15|TRBJ1-4
CASSTRTGPNEKLFF
>TRBV28|15|TRBJ2-2
CASSFTGTVTGELFF
>TRBV5-6|16|TRBJ1-2
CASSMRTSSKYYGYTF
>TRBV19|15|TRBJ1-5
CASRSQGGTNQPQHF
>TRBV7-9|14|TRBJ1-1
CASSLDDGITEAFF
>TRBV2|15|TRBJ2-7
CASSLGGGLKYEQYF
>TRBV2|16|TRBJ2-3
CASRNLGQGRGDTQYF
>TRBV28|14|TRBJ2-5
CASSWGGQQETQYF
>TRBV5-6|15|TRBJ1-4
CASSSRPYLNEKLFF
>TRBV11-3|17|TRBJ2-3
CASSLVTLRPSTDTQYF